These 24 T cell receptor beta chains originate from one sample sequenced in a study of T cells in Graves' hyperthyroidism and ophthalmopathy. Amplified regions were TCR beta CDR3 sequences from RNA transcripts. The HTBI set primed first-round TCR CDR3 RT-PCR. In TCRdb, the multiplex PCR reads were re-called with MiXCR into one record per CDR3 protein. The sample lists some 620,000 distinct CDR3 sequences, about 16% occurring once. The sample taken for sequencing was blood. These receptors originate from a woman aged 25 to 39 with Graves' hyperthyroidism.

The chain combines TRBV11-2 with TRBJ2-3, with 12 bases that match TRBD2. In germline, CDR1 is SGHAT, CDR2 FQNNGV. The CDR3 length is 17 residues. Germline trimming cut 1 base from V and 1 base from J; bases unmatched to any gene: 3. The CDR3 DNA reads TGTGCCAGCAGCTTAGTCTGGACTAGCGGGGGCACAGATACGCAGTATTTT. Translating gives CASSLVWTSGGTDTQYF.

The rearrangement uses TRBV4-1 and TRBJ1-6; D might be TRBD1 (5 bases). Germline V CDR1 and CDR2: MGHRA, YSYEKL. CDR3 length: 14 amino acids. V gave up 4 bases and J gave up 7 bases, with 11 bases separating them. The CDR3 here is CASSLGTTNSPLHF. The CDR3 nucleotides read TGCGCCAGCAGCCTGGGGACGACGAATTCACCCCTCCACTTT.

This clonotype was detected a few times. This chain joins TRBV6-1 and TRBJ2-7; 9 bases fit TRBD2. The CDR3 is made up of 14 amino acids. Trimming cost V 6 bases and J 5 bases; bases outside gene matches: 8. CDR1 is MNHNS, CDR2 SASEGT, per germline. CDR3 nucleotides: TGTGCCAGCAGACAAGCGGGAGGTCTGCACGAGCAGTACTTC. Translating it yields CASRQAGGLHEQYF.

This clonotype occurred a few times. A junction end diverges from the germline sequence, so it may reflect a read error. The chain couples TRBV11-2 to TRBJ2-7; 8 bases are a match to TRBD2. In germline, CDR1 is SGHAT, CDR2 FQNNGV. The CDR3 length is 14 residues. This CDR3 is CASSLAGGPNEQHF. Written as DNA, the CDR3 is TGTGCCAGCAGCTTAGCGGGAGGGCCCAACGAGCAGCACTTC.

In its sample, this clonotype was seen many times. The chain couples TRBV28 to TRBJ1-3; TRBD1 is a possible D gene (6 bases). This CDR3 has 16 amino acids. V gave up 6 bases and J gave up 7 bases, with 22 bases separating them. Germline V gives CDR1 MDHEN, CDR2 SYDVKM. DNA for the CDR3: TGTGCCAGCAGCCTTACTATTACAGGGATGGGGAACACCATATATTTT. Protein sequence: CASSLTITGMGNTIYF. Supplemented by reference TRBV28 and TRBJ1-3, the full variable domain reads DVKVTQSSRYLVKRTGEKVFLECVQDMDHENMFWYRQDPGLGLRLIYFSYDVKMKEKGDIPEGYSVSREKKERFSLILESASTNQTSMYLCASSLTITGMGNTIYFGEGSWLTVV.

Only one count was recorded for this clonotype. This could be a read error, since a much larger clone is one nucleotide away. The chain is built from TRBV15 and TRBJ2-2; D perhaps matches TRBD1 (6 bases). With the DNA end fitting TRBJ1-1 better, the J assignment may be wrong. From germline, CDR1 is LNHNV and CDR2 YYDKDF (reference sequence). CDR3 length: 13 residues. The CDR3 loop reads CATRYTTGSGAFF. CDR3 DNA: TGTGCCACCAGATATACCACAGGGTCTGGAGCTTTCTTT.

CDR3 nucleotide sequence: TGTGCCAGCAGTACCCGACAGGGGCAGGCCAAAAACATTCAGTACTTC. It translates to CASSTRQGQAKNIQYF. The rearrangement uses TRBV6-2 or TRBV6-3 and TRBJ2-4, with 8 nucleotides matching TRBD1. V lost 5 bases, J lost 1 base, and 7 bases stayed unmatched. Germline CDR1 MNHEY, CDR2 SVGEGT. CDR3 size: 16 residues.

The table lists this clonotype with a few counts. The chain employs TRBV20-1 and TRBJ1-5; perhaps TRBD1 as D (5 bases). There are 15 residues in the CDR3. V shed 8 bases and J shed 1 base, with 18 bases lying between them. The germline gives CDR1 DFQATT, CDR2 SNEGSKA (reference sequence). This CDR3 reads CSTSSQVSSNQPQHF. The CDR3 coding sequence is TGCAGTACCTCATCACAGGTATCAAGCAATCAGCCCCAGCATTTT.

The chain links TRBV14 to TRBJ1-4, with 9 bases that match TRBD1. The CDR3 has 14 amino acids. Germline loops: CDR1 SGHDN, CDR2 FVKESK. J lost 8 bases, V lost 1 base, and 2 bases had no gene match. The CDR3 region has the DNA TGTGCCAGCAGCCAAGTGGGACAGGGAGAAAAACTGTTTTTT. This gives the protein CASSQVGQGEKLFF.

Ten or more counts support this clonotype. The chain carries TRBV28 and TRBJ1-1; D gene ambiguous. Per germline, CDR1 MDHEN and CDR2 SYDVKM. The V and J ends lost 1 base and 12 bases respectively, with 15 bases between them. The CDR3 consists of 13 residues. The CDR3 sequence is CASSLSSLVMTFF. The CDR3 DNA is TGTGCCAGCAGTTTATCATCGCTGGTGATGACTTTCTTT.

The chain combines TRBV6-5 with TRBJ2-7; possible D gene TRBD2, 6 bases. V was clipped by 6 bases and J by 0 bases, with 15 bases between them. CDR1 is MNHEY, CDR2 SVGAGI, per germline. This CDR3 has 15 residues. The CDR3 is CASRFSGRPSYEQYF. The CDR3 bases are TGTGCCAGCAGATTCTCCGGGAGACCCTCCTACGAGCAGTACTTC.

The V and J genes are TRBV20-1 and TRBJ1-6; D unclear. The CDR3 contains 18 residues. V lost 2 bases, J lost 0 bases, and 17 bases lay in between. Germline V gene data show CDR1 as DFQATT and CDR2 as SNEGSKA (reference sequence). The CDR3 spells CSARWSTAPSSYNSPLHF. The CDR3 nucleotides are TGCAGTGCTAGATGGTCGACGGCTCCAAGCTCCTATAATTCACCCCTCCACTTT.

In its sample, this clonotype was seen many times. V and J are TRBV12-5 and TRBJ1-2; D might be TRBD1 (5 bases). This CDR3 has 14 amino acids. With 5 bases removed from V and 4 bases from J, the gap between germline ends came to 14 bases. Germline CDR1 reads LGHNT; CDR2 reads FRNRAP. This chain's CDR3 is CASGPRDSRYGYTF. In nucleotides, the CDR3 is TGTGCTAGTGGTCCTCGGGACTCACGCTATGGCTACACCTTC.

The chain couples TRBV11-2 to TRBJ2-1; 9 positions match TRBD2. Trimming removed 7 bases from V and 4 bases from J; junction bases left unmatched: 8. CDR1 is SGHAT and CDR2 is FQNNGV in the germline V gene. The CDR3 is 15 amino acids. CDR3 in amino acids: CASNSLAGTYNEQFF. The CDR3 coding sequence is TGTGCCAGCAACTCGCTAGCGGGAACTTACAATGAGCAGTTCTTC. The variable domain in full, with the rest retrieved from reference TRBV11-2 and TRBJ2-1, is EAGVAQSPRYKIIEKRQSVAFWCNPISGHATLYWYQQILGQGPKLLIQFQNNGVVDDSQLPKDRFSAERLKGVDSTLKIQPAKLEDSAVYLCASNSLAGTYNEQFFGPGTRLTVL.

This clonotype was seen repeatedly, ten times or more. The rearrangement uses TRBV12-3 or TRBV12-4 and TRBJ1-1; no reliable D call. V was cut by 7 bases and J by 5 bases, with 14 bases left in between. The CDR3 is 13 amino acids. The CDR3 sequence is CASTSLSWTEAFF. CDR3 nucleotide sequence: TGTGCCAGCACCTCTTTAAGTTGGACTGAAGCTTTCTTT.

The V and J genes are TRBV6-5 and TRBJ2-2; D gene unclear. Trimming took 2 bases from V and 8 from J, leaving 3 bases between them. The V gene's germline CDR1 is MNHEY and CDR2 SVGAGI. This CDR3 contains 11 residues. The CDR3: CASSYVGELFF. In DNA, the CDR3 is TGTGCCAGCAGTTACGTGGGGGAGCTGTTTTTT.

This clonotype occurred many times. V and J are TRBV6-5 and TRBJ2-7; D is unclear. Trimming took off 0 bases at V and 0 bases at J, with 12 bases between the two ends. Looked up from germline, CDR1 is MNHEY and CDR2 is SVGAGI. The CDR3 has 16 amino acids. As DNA, the CDR3 is TGTGCCAGCAGTTACTCAGGATCGGTACCCTCCTACGAGCAGTACTTC. Encoded protein: CASSYSGSVPSYEQYF.

The chain joins TRBV12-3 or TRBV12-4 to TRBJ2-7, with 7 bases fitting TRBD1. V was clipped by 6 bases and J by 6 bases; unmatched bases: 5. The CDR3 is 12 residues long. The CDR3 coding sequence is TGTGCCAGCAGGGGGACAGTCCGCGAGCAGTACTTC. Residues: CASRGTVREQYF.

There are many counts of this clonotype. This chain uses TRBV12-3 or TRBV12-4 with TRBJ1-2; D is unresolved. Trimming stripped 3 bases from V and 3 bases from J, with 5 bases between. CDR3 length equals 12 residues. Written as DNA, the CDR3 is TGTGCCAGCAGTTTGGAGTACTATGGCTACACCTTC. Translation: CASSLEYYGYTF.

The chain links TRBV25-1 to TRBJ1-3, with D possibly matching TRBD1 (5 bases). The CDR3 contains 15 residues. Trimming removed 4 bases at V and 4 bases at J, with 14 bases between. CDR1 and CDR2 from the germline V gene are MGHDK and SYGVNS. Here the CDR3 reads CASSGKRGIGNTIYF. The DNA for the CDR3 is TGTGCCAGCAGTGGTAAAAGGGGAATCGGAAACACCATATATTTT.

This chain links TRBV15 with TRBJ1-1; D remains ambiguous. CDR1 and CDR2 from the germline V gene are LNHNV and YYDKDF (reference sequence). V gave up 1 base and J gave up 3 bases, with 6 bases separating them. The CDR3 covers 13 residues. The CDR3 loop reads CATSRGRYTEAFF. In DNA, the CDR3 is TGTGCCACCAGCAGAGGACGGTACACTGAAGCTTTCTTT.

This clonotype appeared a few times. The chain has TRBV5-6 and TRBJ2-5; weak D call: TRBD2 (6 bases). Between the trimmed V and J ends, which lost 1 base and 5 bases, there was a span of 12 bases. The CDR3 runs 14 residues. Germline assignment: CDR1 SGHDT and CDR2 YYEEEE. The CDR3 bases are TGTGCCAGCAGCTTGTTAGGACTAACGGAGACCCAGTACTTC. Translating gives CASSLLGLTETQYF.

The V gene is TRBV11-2, the J gene TRBJ2-7, with D uncertain. This CDR3 is 12 amino acids long. From germline, CDR1 is SGHAT and CDR2 FQNNGV. Trimming stripped 5 bases from V and 7 bases from J, with 12 bases between. CDR3 coding DNA: TGTGCCAGCAGCCAAAGATCGATAGAGCAGTACTTC. Translated, it gives CASSQRSIEQYF.

This clonotype was seen at least ten times. The chain uses TRBV6-2 or TRBV6-3 and TRBJ2-7; D unclear. V was clipped by 3 bases and J by 6 bases, with 6 bases between them. CDR1 and CDR2 (germline): MNHEY, SVGEGT. The CDR3 extends over 11 amino acids. The CDR3 reads CASSYGPEQYF. Here the CDR3 DNA reads TGTGCCAGCAGTTATGGACCCGAGCAGTACTTC.